The 7 T cell receptor beta chains given below trace back to one sample, sequenced in a study of cytomegalovirus exposure and HLA in healthy donors. Use of 60 Vbeta and 13 Jbeta primers characterized the PCR. Generated by immunoSEQ multiplex PCR, the TCRdb table keeps only in-frame clones and is missing some. The sample consists of around 120,000 clones, approximately 66% of them appearing once. What was sequenced was PBMCs. The receptors here all came from a man between 35 and 55 years old in good health and CMV-seropositive.

The chain joins TRBV30 to TRBJ1-1; D is possibly TRBD1 (6 bases). Deletions cut 4 bases from V and 5 bases from J, with 8 bases between. The CDR3 totals 11 residues. CDR1 is GTSNPN, CDR2 SVGIG, per germline (reference sequence). CDR3 amino acids: CAWNRETEAFF. The CDR3 nucleotides are TGTGCCTGGAACAGGGAAACTGAAGCTTTCTTT.

The sample holds one count of this clone. The genes are TRBV13 and TRBJ2-7, with TRBD1 identical over 7 bases. This CDR3 region has 14 residues. V was pared by 3 bases and J by 3 bases, with 5 bases of the junction left unmatched. Germline lookup yields CDR1 PRHDT and CDR2 FYEKMQ (reference sequence). The CDR3 DNA sequence: TGTGCCAGCAGCTTGGGACAGTGGATCTACGAGCAGTACTTC. The encoded protein is CASSLGQWIYEQYF.

The chain links TRBV19 to TRBJ2-1, with 12 nucleotides matching TRBD2. The ends lost 5 bases at V and 6 bases at J; junction bases unmatched: 11. The CDR3 is 17 amino acids. Germline values: CDR1 LNHDA, CDR2 SQIVND (reference sequence). CDR3 loop: CASSLSPSGRALNEQFF. DNA of the CDR3: TGTGCCAGTAGTCTAAGTCCTAGCGGGAGGGCCCTCAATGAGCAGTTCTTC.

The V call is TRBV25-1, the J call TRBJ1-2, with D unclear. Germline V gives CDR1 MGHDK, CDR2 SYGVNS. V gave up 2 bases and J gave up 6 bases, with 10 bases separating them. The CDR3 extends over 13 amino acids. CDR3 region: CASSEAWLDGYTF. The CDR3 DNA sequence: TGTGCCAGCAGTGAAGCATGGCTAGATGGCTACACCTTC.

This clone was picked up a small number of times. V usage is TRBV4-1 and J usage is TRBJ2-1; weak D call: TRBD1 (6 bases). Germline V lookup: CDR1 MGHRA, CDR2 YSYEKL. Trimming left V 7 bases short and J 4 bases short, with 17 bases between. This CDR3 has 15 amino acids. The CDR3 bases are TGCGCCAGCATCAGTTTGACAGGCGGGTACAATGAGCAGTTCTTC. Translated: CASISLTGGYNEQFF.

The chain recombines TRBV6-5 with TRBJ2-3; TRBD2 matches at 7 bases. The CDR3 totals 16 residues. The ends lost 4 bases at V and 0 bases at J; junction bases unmatched: 7. Germline CDR1 is MNHEY and CDR2 is SVGAGI. The CDR3 loop is CASSSIGGGSTDTQYF. The CDR3 DNA is TGTGCCAGCAGTTCCATTGGGGGGGGAAGCACAGATACGCAGTATTTT.

The chain couples TRBV4-2 to TRBJ2-1; a possible D gene is TRBD1 (6 bases). The CDR3 sequence is 16 residues long. Germline V CDR1 and CDR2: LGHNA, YNFKEQ. Trimming shortened V by 0 bases and J by 6 bases, and 15 bases separated the two germline ends. The CDR3 sequence is CASSQDGTLSFNEQFF. The DNA of the CDR3 is TGTGCCAGCAGCCAAGATGGGACACTCAGCTTCAATGAGCAGTTCTTC.